This T cell receptor beta chain is drawn from a study of T cells after yellow fever vaccination (dated by TCRdb to the late 2010s). Turning to the overall study: The SMART-Seq v4 Ultra Low Input RNA kit was used to prepare libraries from fractions with low cell numbers. Bulk TCR alpha and beta repertoires were sequenced longitudinally to track T-cell clones before and after primary and booster YFV17D yellow fever vaccination. Two healthy male donors, one aged 18 to 30 and one aged 30 to 39 years, made up the cohort. Blood samples were taken at several timepoints before and after primary and secondary immunization, and bulk PBMC replicates and cell subsets were isolated. General findings and caveats noted by the study authors: Most clones expanded after primary vaccination (almost 98% of CD4 and 88% of CD8) were re-detected after the booster, suggesting that broad memory maintenance occurred. The secondary T-cell response was weaker than the primary response but faster, peaking on day 5 instead of day 15. A small share of clonotypes occurred in both CD4 and CD8 compartments, likely arising from convergent recombination. Because the study included only a couple of donors, the extent to which the findings can be generalized is limited. Computational filtering was needed because FACS-sorted repertoires could contain abundant contaminating clonotypes from the bulk population.

TCR cDNA was synthesized by 5'RACE template switching, which introduced a universal primer site and unique molecular identifiers. Priming of cDNA synthesis was performed from both the TCR alpha and TCR beta constant segments. Two PCR steps were used to amplify libraries, with sample barcodes and sequencing adapters being added in the second step. Libraries were sequenced on Illumina HiSeq 2500 (2x100 bp) or NovaSeq (2x150 bp). For the original study's pipeline: Reads were demultiplexed and collapsed into UMI consensus sequences with MIGEC, and V(D)J alignment was performed with MiXCR. Vaccine-responding clonotypes were identified with edgeR using replicate PBMC samples, with FDR below 0.01 and a log2 fold change above 5 up to day 15 being required. Each bulk clonotype received a CD4 or CD8 identity based on whether the sequenced CD4 or CD8 repertoire contained that clonotype at higher abundance. NS4B-specific clonotypes were defined as those at least 10-fold enriched in dextramer-positive over dextramer-negative fractions; CD4-biased clonotypes were excluded. TCRdb itself trimmed the public reads at Q25 with fastp, ran MiXCR and retained productive beta chains. For every CDR3 protein sequence, its rows merge into one entry that carries the most common genes and DNA. What appears here as the V and J calls and clone size reflects TCRdb's work, not the paper's. This sample is represented by roughly 45,000 distinct CDR3 sequences; under 8% of them were singletons. The top ten clones comprise approximately 15% of the sample.

Explained via the paper, the treatment or condition label denotes: live attenuated yellow fever vaccine strain. A standard Ficoll-Paque protocol was used to isolate PBMCs from peripheral blood. Epitope-specific CD8 T cells were sorted with a dextramer loaded with the yellow fever NS4B epitope peptide, together with anti-CD3 and anti-CD8 staining. TriZol was used to extract RNA from bulk PBMCs, CD4 and CD8 fractions, and dextramer-positive and dextramer-negative fractions. This clonotype was seen more than once but under ten times. It has no much larger one-base neighbor in the sample; base qualities were not kept. Sequences were derived from CD8+ T cells not binding an NS4B(214-222) dextramer, sorted from PBMCs, sampled 45 days after the yellow fever booster vaccination. Explained via the paper, the cell subset or site label denotes: NS4B epitope dextramer-negative CD8 T cells. This TCR was sampled from a man under 40 who received the YFV17D yellow fever vaccine.

In nucleotides, the sequence is TGTGCCAGCAGCTTGGGACTAGCGGGAAACACCTACAATGAGCAGTTCTTC. Protein translation: CASSLGLAGNTYNEQFF. Recombination linked TRBV7-8 to TRBJ2-1; the junction holds 13 bases that match TRBD2. Germline trimming amounts to 3 bases on V and 2 bases on J, with 4 as the count of junction bases outside the gene matches. The CDR3 runs 17 residues from the cysteine to the phenylalanine. The CDR3 DNA has 51 bases and is translated from base 1. CDR1 SGHVS and CDR2 FQNEAQ were looked up in the germline V gene.